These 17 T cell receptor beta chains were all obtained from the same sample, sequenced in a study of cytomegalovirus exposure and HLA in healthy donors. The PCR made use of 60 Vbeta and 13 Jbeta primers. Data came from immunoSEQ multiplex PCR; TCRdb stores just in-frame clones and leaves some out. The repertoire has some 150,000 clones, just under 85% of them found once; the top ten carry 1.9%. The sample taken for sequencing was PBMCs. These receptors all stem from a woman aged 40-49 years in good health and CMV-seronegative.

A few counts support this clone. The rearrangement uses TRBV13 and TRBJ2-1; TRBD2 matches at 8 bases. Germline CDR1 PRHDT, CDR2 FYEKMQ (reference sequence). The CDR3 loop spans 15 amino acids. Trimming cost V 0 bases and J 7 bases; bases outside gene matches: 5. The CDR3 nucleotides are TGTGCCAGCAGCTTAGGCCCAGCGGGAGCTAATGAGCAGTTCTTC. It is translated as CASSLGPAGANEQFF.

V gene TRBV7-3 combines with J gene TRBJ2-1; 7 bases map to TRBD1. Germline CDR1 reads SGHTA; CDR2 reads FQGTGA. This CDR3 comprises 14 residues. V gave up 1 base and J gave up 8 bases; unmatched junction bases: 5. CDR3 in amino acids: CASSLNQGQYEQFF. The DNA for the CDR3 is TGTGCCAGCAGCTTAAACCAGGGACAGTATGAGCAGTTCTTC.

The CDR3 protein is CASSKSTGSDEKLFF. DNA for the CDR3: TGTGCCAGCAGCAAATCGACAGGCTCGGATGAAAAACTGTTTTTT. The chain uses TRBV5-4 and TRBJ1-4; D might be TRBD1 (6 bases). Germline-derived CDR1 and CDR2 are SGHNT and YYREEE (reference sequence). V shed 4 bases and J shed 6 bases, with 16 bases lying between them. The CDR3 sequence is 15 residues long.

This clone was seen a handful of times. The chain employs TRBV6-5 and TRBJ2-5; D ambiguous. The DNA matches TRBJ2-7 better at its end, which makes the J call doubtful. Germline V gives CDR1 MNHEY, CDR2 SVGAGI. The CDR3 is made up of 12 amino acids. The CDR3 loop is CASSRQNYEQYF. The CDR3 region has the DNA TGTGCCAGCAGTCGTCAGAACTACGAGCAGTACTTC.

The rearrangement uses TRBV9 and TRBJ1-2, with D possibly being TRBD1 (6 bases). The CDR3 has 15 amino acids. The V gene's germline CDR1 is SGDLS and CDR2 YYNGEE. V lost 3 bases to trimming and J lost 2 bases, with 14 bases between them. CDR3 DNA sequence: TGTGCCAGCAGCGAGACGGGACACTCGAACTATGGCTACACCTTC. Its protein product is CASSETGHSNYGYTF.

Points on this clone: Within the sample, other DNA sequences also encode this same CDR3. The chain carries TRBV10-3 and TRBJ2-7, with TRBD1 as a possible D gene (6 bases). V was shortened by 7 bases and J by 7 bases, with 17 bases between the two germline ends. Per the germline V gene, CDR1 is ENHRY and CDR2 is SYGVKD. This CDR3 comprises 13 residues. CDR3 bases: TGTGCCATCAACGCGCAGGGGATGGGGGAGCAGTACTTC. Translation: CAINAQGMGEQYF.

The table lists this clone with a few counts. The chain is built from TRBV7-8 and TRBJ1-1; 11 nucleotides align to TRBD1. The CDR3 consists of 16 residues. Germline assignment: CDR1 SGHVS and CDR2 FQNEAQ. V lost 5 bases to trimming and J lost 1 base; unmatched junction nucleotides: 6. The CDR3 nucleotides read TGTGCCAGCAGCCAAAGGGACAGGGGGTCGAACACTGAAGCTTTCTTT. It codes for CASSQRDRGSNTEAFF.

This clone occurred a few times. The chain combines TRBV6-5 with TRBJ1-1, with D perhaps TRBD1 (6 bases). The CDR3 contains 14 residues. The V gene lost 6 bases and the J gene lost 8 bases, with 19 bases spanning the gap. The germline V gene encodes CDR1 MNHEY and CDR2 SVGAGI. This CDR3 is CASRSDRPFIEAFF. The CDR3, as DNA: TGTGCCAGCAGAAGCGACAGGCCCTTTATCGAAGCTTTCTTT.

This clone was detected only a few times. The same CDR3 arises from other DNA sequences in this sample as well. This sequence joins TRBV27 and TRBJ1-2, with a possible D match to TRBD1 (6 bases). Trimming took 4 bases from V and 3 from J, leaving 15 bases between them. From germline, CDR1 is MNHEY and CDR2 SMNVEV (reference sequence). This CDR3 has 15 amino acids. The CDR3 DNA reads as TGTGCCAGCAGTTCCCAGGGGAGAGGGGACTATGGCTACACCTTC. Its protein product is CASSSQGRGDYGYTF.

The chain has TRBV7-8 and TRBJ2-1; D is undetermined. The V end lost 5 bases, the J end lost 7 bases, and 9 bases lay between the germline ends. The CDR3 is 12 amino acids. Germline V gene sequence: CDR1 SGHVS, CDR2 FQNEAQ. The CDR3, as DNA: TGTGCCAGCAGCATTGTACTTAATGAGCAGTTCTTC. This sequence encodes CASSIVLNEQFF.

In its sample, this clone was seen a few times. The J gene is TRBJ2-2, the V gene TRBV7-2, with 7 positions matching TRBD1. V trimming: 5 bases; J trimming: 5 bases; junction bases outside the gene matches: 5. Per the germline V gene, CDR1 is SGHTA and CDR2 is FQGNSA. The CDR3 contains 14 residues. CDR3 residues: CASSHYRGTGELFF. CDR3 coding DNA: TGTGCCAGCAGCCATTACAGGGGAACCGGGGAGCTGTTTTTT.

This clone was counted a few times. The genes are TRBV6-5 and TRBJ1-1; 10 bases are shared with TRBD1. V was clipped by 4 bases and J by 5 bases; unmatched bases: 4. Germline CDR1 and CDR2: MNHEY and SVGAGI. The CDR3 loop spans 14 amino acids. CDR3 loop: CASSSDRGGTEAFF. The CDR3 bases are TGTGCCAGCAGTTCGGACAGGGGGGGTACTGAAGCTTTCTTT.

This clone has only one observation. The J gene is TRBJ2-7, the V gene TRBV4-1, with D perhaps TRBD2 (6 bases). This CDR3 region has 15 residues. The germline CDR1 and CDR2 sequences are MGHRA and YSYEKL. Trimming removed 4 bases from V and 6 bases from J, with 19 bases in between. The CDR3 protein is CASSPEGSASLEQYF. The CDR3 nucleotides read TGCGCCAGCAGCCCGGAGGGGAGCGCCTCTCTCGAGCAGTACTTC.

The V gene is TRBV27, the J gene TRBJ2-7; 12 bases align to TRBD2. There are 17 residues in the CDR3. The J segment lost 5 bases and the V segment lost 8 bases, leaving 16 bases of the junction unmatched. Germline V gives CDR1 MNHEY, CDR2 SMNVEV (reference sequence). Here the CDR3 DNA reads TGTGCCAGCGGGCTAGCGGGAGGGTTCCCCCCAGTGGACGAGCAGTACTTC. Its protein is CASGLAGGFPPVDEQYF.

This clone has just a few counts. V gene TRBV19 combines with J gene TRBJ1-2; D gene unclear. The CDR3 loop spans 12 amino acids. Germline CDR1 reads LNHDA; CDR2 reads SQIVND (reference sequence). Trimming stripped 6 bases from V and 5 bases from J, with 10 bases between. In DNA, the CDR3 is TGTGCCAGTAGCGCGATGGAGTATGGCTACACCTTC. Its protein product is CASSAMEYGYTF.

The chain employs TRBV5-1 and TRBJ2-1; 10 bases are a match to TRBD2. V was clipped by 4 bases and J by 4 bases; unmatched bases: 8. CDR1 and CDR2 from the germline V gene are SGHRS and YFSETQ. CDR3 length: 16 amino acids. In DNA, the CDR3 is TGCGCCAGCAGCCCTTCGACTAGCGGGCCTTACAATGAGCAGTTCTTC. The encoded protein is CASSPSTSGPYNEQFF.

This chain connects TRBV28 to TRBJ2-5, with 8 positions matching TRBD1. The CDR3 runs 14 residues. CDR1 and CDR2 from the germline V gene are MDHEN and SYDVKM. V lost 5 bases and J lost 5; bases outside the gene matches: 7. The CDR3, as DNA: TGTGCCAGCAGTCCCAGGGGGCACGGGGAGACCCAGTACTTC. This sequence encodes CASSPRGHGETQYF. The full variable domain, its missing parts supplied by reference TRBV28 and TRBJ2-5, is DVKVTQSSRYLVKRTGEKVFLECVQDMDHENMFWYRQDPGLGLRLIYFSYDVKMKEKGDIPEGYSVSREKKERFSLILESASTNQTSMYLCASSPRGHGETQYFGPGTRLLVL.